The next 15 T cell receptor beta chains were all read from a single sample in a study of T cells in Graves' hyperthyroidism and ophthalmopathy. Amplification of TCR beta CDR3 regions used RNA as the template. The TCR CDR3 first-round RT-PCR relied on the HTBI primer set. TCRdb re-derived calls from the multiplex PCR reads in MiXCR, one entry per CDR3 protein. The profile covers some 350,000 distinct CDR3 sequences, with 12% to 15% appearing a single time and roughly 20% taken by the ten largest. The sequencing input was blood. These receptors all come from a woman aged 55-70 years with Graves' ophthalmopathy.

The V and J genes are TRBV4-1 and TRBJ1-1; a possible D gene is TRBD1 (5 bases). This CDR3 region has 15 residues. With 5 bases removed from V and 5 bases from J, the gap between germline ends came to 18 bases. Germline-derived CDR1 and CDR2 are MGHRA and YSYEKL. CDR3 sequence reads: CASSVRGAPRTEAFF. The CDR3 coding sequence is TGCGCCAGCAGCGTTAGAGGGGCGCCGAGGACTGAAGCTTTCTTT.

This clonotype was counted many times. The chain employs TRBV24-1 and TRBJ2-3; D unclear. Trimming cost V 2 bases and J 6 bases, with 11 bases left between them. The CDR3 is 14 residues long. CDR1 and CDR2 (germline): KGHDR, SFDVKD. CDR3 nucleotides: TGTGCCACCAGTGATTCATCAAGATCGGATACGCAGTATTTT. This gives the protein CATSDSSRSDTQYF.

There are many counts of this clonotype. V is TRBV6-2 or TRBV6-3 and J is TRBJ1-2; D call uncertain. V lost 2 bases and J lost 3, with 4 bases in between. CDR3 length: 12 residues. Germline assignment: CDR1 MNHEY and CDR2 SVGEGT. CDR3 sequence reads: CASSYRDYGYTF. Here the CDR3 DNA reads TGTGCCAGCAGTTACAGGGACTATGGCTACACCTTC.

The sample holds many counts of this clonotype. The J gene is TRBJ2-1, the V gene TRBV2; the D call may be TRBD1 or TRBD2 (5 bases each). V was clipped by 4 bases and J by 0 bases, with 13 bases between them. The CDR3 totals 16 residues. The germline gives CDR1 SNHLY, CDR2 FYNNEI. CDR3 in DNA: TGTGCCAGCAGTGCCAGGGACGGAAGCTCCTACAATGAGCAGTTCTTC. Amino acids: CASSARDGSSYNEQFF.

This clonotype has a handful of counts. The J gene is TRBJ2-7, the V gene TRBV7-9; D is possibly TRBD1 or TRBD2 (5 bases each). Germline assignment: CDR1 SEHNR and CDR2 FQNEAQ (reference sequence). V lost 1 base, J lost 0 bases, and 13 bases lay in between. There are 16 residues in the CDR3. In DNA form, the CDR3 reads TGTGCCAGCAGCTTAGGTCTGGGGGACCTCTCCTACGAGCAGTACTTC. Its translation: CASSLGLGDLSYEQYF.

At least ten counts were recorded for this clonotype. The chain combines TRBV2 with TRBJ1-5; the match to TRBD1 covers 7 bases. The V segment lost 2 bases and the J segment 4 bases; nucleotides outside the gene matches: 5. The CDR3 runs to 15 residues. Germline V gives CDR1 SNHLY, CDR2 FYNNEI. The CDR3 here is CASSEPGTANQPQHF. The CDR3 DNA reads as TGTGCCAGCAGTGAACCCGGGACAGCTAATCAGCCCCAGCATTTT.

Ten or more counts support this clonotype. The genes are TRBV27 and TRBJ2-7; 11 nucleotides match TRBD2. J lost 3 bases, V lost 5 bases, and 12 bases had no gene match. The CDR3 consists of 17 residues. CDR1 is MNHEY, CDR2 SMNVEV, per germline (reference sequence). Here the CDR3 reads CASSDPPLAGVVYEQYF. The DNA of the CDR3 is TGTGCCAGCAGTGACCCCCCACTAGCGGGAGTCGTCTACGAGCAGTACTTC.

This clonotype was recorded a few times. This rearrangement joins TRBV12-3 or TRBV12-4 to TRBJ2-2, with 8 positions matching TRBD2. CDR3 length equals 15 residues. The V gene end was trimmed by 7 bases and the J gene end by 4 bases; junction bases not matched to a gene: 8. DNA of the CDR3: TGTGCCAGCACCCCCGGGGGGGCGCGCACCGGGGAGCTGTTTTTT. Protein sequence: CASTPGGARTGELFF.

This clonotype was detected ten times or more. The chain recombines TRBV28 with TRBJ1-3; D is perhaps TRBD1 (5 bases). Germline assignment: CDR1 MDHEN and CDR2 SYDVKM. This CDR3 region has 14 residues. The V and J ends lost 6 bases and 7 bases respectively, with 16 bases between them. This chain's CDR3 is CASSFTGGRNTIYF. The CDR3 DNA is TGTGCCAGCAGCTTTACCGGGGGACGTAACACCATATATTTT.

In this sample, this clonotype turned up many times. This sequence joins TRBV2 and TRBJ2-7, with D unclear. The CDR3 is 11 residues long. Trimming stripped 6 bases from V and 5 bases from J, with 8 bases between. The V gene's germline CDR1 is SNHLY and CDR2 FYNNEI. The CDR3 DNA reads TGTGCCAGCAGATTCAGAAACGAGCAGTACTTC. Amino acids: CASRFRNEQYF.

In its sample, this clonotype was seen many times. This rearrangement joins TRBV6-1 to TRBJ2-7; D tentatively reads TRBD1 or TRBD2 (5 bases each). V dropped 5 bases and J dropped 5 bases, with 22 bases sitting between them. The CDR3 has 16 residues. Germline CDR1 and CDR2: MNHNS and SASEGT. Written as DNA, the CDR3 is TGTGCCAGCAGTTACGGGACCAAACTTGAGGGCCACGAGCAGTACTTC. Translating gives CASSYGTKLEGHEQYF.

Comments on this clonotype: Relative to the germline gene, one junction end is altered; a read error may explain this. This chain links TRBV6-5 with TRBJ2-1; D is unresolved. Germline values: CDR1 MNHEY, CDR2 SVGAGI. The CDR3 length is 15 residues. This CDR3 is CTSSYGLVAYNEQFF. CDR3 bases: TGTACCAGCAGTTACGGGCTGGTCGCCTACAATGAGCAGTTCTTC.

This clonotype was detected ten times or more. The chain combines TRBV12-3 or TRBV12-4 with TRBJ2-7; D is possibly TRBD2 (7 bases). Trimming left V 0 bases short and J 4 bases short, with 10 bases between. The CDR3 runs to 14 residues. The CDR3 DNA sequence: TGTGCCAGCAGTTTAGCAGGGGGGGTATACGAGCAGTACTTC. It encodes CASSLAGGVYEQYF.

This clonotype was seen at least ten times. The rearrangement uses TRBV30 and TRBJ2-1; 8 bases map to TRBD2. Germline-derived CDR1 and CDR2 are GTSNPN and SVGIG (reference sequence). Germline trimming cut 5 bases from V and 1 base from J; bases unmatched to any gene: 10. This CDR3 has 16 amino acids. In DNA, the CDR3 is TGTGCCTGGGGGTTAGCGGGATGGGAATCCTACAATGAGCAGTTCTTC. Protein sequence: CAWGLAGWESYNEQFF.

At least ten counts were recorded for this clonotype. The chain is built from TRBV3-1 and TRBJ1-1; 7 bases map to TRBD1. The CDR3 is made up of 13 amino acids. With V trimmed by 4 bases and J by 6 bases, 5 bases remained unmatched. The germline V gene has CDR1 LGHDT and CDR2 YNNKEL (reference sequence). The CDR3 DNA reads as TGTGCCAGCAGCCGACAGGGTCTCGCTGAAGCTTTCTTT. Encoded protein: CASSRQGLAEAFF.